Included here is one T cell receptor beta chain sequence, with context. These data are taken from a study of blood T cells in healthy people across ages. Losses at the gene ends were 6 bases for V and 5 bases for J; bases not matched to a gene: 8. The CDR3 consists of 16 residues. Germline V gives CDR1 MGHRA, CDR2 YSYEKL. A sample-barcoded 5' primer and a J-beta primer mix were used in a second PCR of about 7 to 12 cycles. TCRdb reprocessed the 5' RACE reads via MiXCR and lists one record per CDR3 protein. This table has fewer than 1,000,000 distinct CDR3 sequences, under 55% appearing once. The clonotype originates from a man aged 55 to 70 in good health. Sequencing was performed on blood. The chain has TRBV4-1 and TRBJ2-3, with 13 bases matching TRBD2. Here the CDR3 DNA reads TGCGCCAGCAGTACAGGACTAGCGGGGGTCGGAGATACGCAGTATTTT. Its protein product is CASSTGLAGVGDTQYF.